The rows below give T cell receptor beta chains drawn from one sample of a study of a mutant IDH1 vaccine in newly diagnosed glioma. The antigens of these receptors remain unknown. Assay: immunoSEQ multiplex PCR; the TCRdb copy retains only in-frame clones and omits some. Among over 30,000 clones listed, roughly 83% were seen once. The sequences come from PBMCs, collected from a glioma patient whose treatment included an IDH1 peptide vaccine. These receptors came from a man aged 30 to 45 with glioma. CDR3s include the opening cysteine and the closing phenylalanine or tryptophan. D genes are given only for firm matches. Not all rows give a size; the values are once, few, many and, for expanded clones, a class.

NA,TRBJ2-1,TRBD1,TRBV18,CASWTGGRNEQFF,TGTGCCAGCTGGACAGGGGGGAGGAATGAGCAGTTCTTC
NA,TRBJ2-5,NA,TRBV7-8,CASSFARVSIGETQYF,TGTGCCAGCAGCTTCGCCCGGGTCTCAATCGGGGAGACCCAGTACTTC
few,TRBJ2-5,NA,TRBV5-1,CASSLSQGPQETQYF,TGCGCCAGCAGCCTCAGTCAGGGCCCACAAGAGACCCAGTACTTC
once,TRBJ1-1,NA,TRBV5-1,CASSWGGRDTEAFF,TGCGCCAGCAGCTGGGGAGGCAGGGACACTGAAGCTTTCTTT
NA,TRBJ1-1,TRBD1,TRBV10-3,CAISGMGQDEAFF,TGTGCCATCAGTGGGATGGGACAGGACGAAGCTTTCTTT
NA,TRBJ2-7,TRBD1,TRBV27,CASSLGQGDYEQYF,TGTGCCAGCAGTTTAGGGCAGGGGGACTACGAGCAGTACTTC
once,TRBJ2-7,TRBD2,TRBV7-2,CASSLGLAYTYEQYF,TGTGCCAGCAGCTTAGGACTAGCGTACACCTACGAGCAGTACTTC
few,TRBJ1-2,NA,TRBV6-5,CASSSGYGYTF,TGTGCCAGCAGTTCAGGGTATGGCTACACCTTC
few,TRBJ1-2,TRBD1,TRBV5-8,CASSIGQGGLYGYTF,TGTGCCAGCAGCATTGGACAGGGCGGGTTATATGGCTACACCTTC
NA,TRBJ2-7,NA,TRBV18,CASSIQGEIYEQYF,TGTGCCAGCTCAATACAGGGAGAGATCTACGAGCAGTACTTC
medium-sized,TRBJ1-1,NA,TRBV25-1,CASSEFRGGAGGSTEAFF,TGTGCCAGCAGTGAATTTAGAGGTGGAGCCGGGGGAAGCACTGAAGCTTTCTTT
NA,TRBJ1-1,NA,TRBV9,CASSPGLLVEAFF,TGTGCCAGCAGCCCCGGGCTACTTGTGGAAGCTTTCTTT
NA,TRBJ1-5,NA,TRBV5-1,CASRLDGFGNQPQHF,TGCGCCAGCAGACTGGACGGGTTTGGCAATCAGCCCCAGCATTTT
once,TRBJ1-2,NA,TRBV2,CASSETASLYYGYTF,TGTGCCAGCAGTGAGACAGCATCGTTGTACTATGGCTACACCTTC
NA,TRBJ2-4,NA,TRBV30,CAWSVGVGEIRNIQYF,TGTGCCTGGAGTGTAGGGGTGGGGGAGATAAGAAACATTCAGTACTTC
NA,TRBJ1-4,TRBD1,TRBV5-1,CASSFRQGANEKLFF,TGCGCCAGCAGCTTTCGACAGGGGGCTAATGAAAAACTGTTTTTT
NA,TRBJ1-4,TRBD1,TRBV4-3,CASSQATGREKLFF,TGCGCCAGCAGCCAAGCGACAGGGAGGGAAAAACTGTTTTTT
NA,TRBJ2-2,NA,TRBV4-3,CASSPMGGTGGELFF,TGCGCCAGCAGCCCAATGGGGGGAACCGGCGGGGAGCTGTTTTTT
NA,TRBJ1-2,NA,TRBV6-1,CASSEGGGFNYGYTF,TGTGCCAGCAGTGAAGGAGGGGGGTTCAACTATGGCTACACCTTC
few,TRBJ2-7,NA,TRBV7-3,CASSLKGDYEQYF,TGTGCCAGCAGCTTAAAAGGGGACTACGAGCAGTACTTC
NA,TRBJ2-7,TRBD2,TRBV7-2,CASSPRGAGSYEQYF,TGTGCCAGCAGCCCTCGGGGAGCGGGATCCTACGAGCAGTACTTC
NA,TRBJ1-2,NA,TRBV29-1,CSVSVGVNYGYTF,TGCAGCGTTAGTGTGGGAGTAAACTATGGCTACACCTTC
NA,TRBJ1-1,NA,TRBV19,CASQRGGTAEAFF,TGTGCCAGTCAAAGGGGCGGGACGGCGGAAGCTTTCTTT
NA,TRBJ1-6,TRBD1,TRBV6-6,CASSWTGRDSPLHF,TGTGCCAGCAGTTGGACAGGGAGGGATTCACCCCTCCACTTT
NA,TRBJ1-1,TRBD1,TRBV5-1,CASTTNRGSGAEAFF,TGCGCCAGCACCACTAACAGGGGGAGTGGGGCTGAAGCTTTCTTT
NA,TRBJ2-7,TRBD1,TRBV30,CAWRQQGYAYEQYF,TGTGCCTGGAGGCAACAGGGGTACGCCTACGAGCAGTACTTC